One and the same sample provided the 5 T cell receptor beta chains below, sequenced in a study of cytomegalovirus exposure and HLA in healthy donors. With 60 Vbeta and 13 Jbeta primers, the PCR was carried out. The data were produced by immunoSEQ multiplex PCR, yet TCRdb's version contains in-frame clones alone and is incomplete. The sample contains 110,000 to 150,000 clones, about four fifths of which appear only once. Sequenced sample: PBMCs. The receptors were gathered from a man in his forties or fifties in good health and CMV-seropositive.

This chain links TRBV6-1 with TRBJ2-3; maybe TRBD2 (5 bases). The V gene lost 7 bases and the J gene lost 3 bases, with 14 bases spanning the gap. CDR1 and CDR2 from the germline V gene are MNHNS and SASEGT. This CDR3 has 14 residues. This chain's CDR3 is CASTRSRGTDTQYF. The CDR3 region has the DNA TGTGCCAGCACCCGAAGCCGGGGTACAGATACGCAGTATTTT.

The chain employs TRBV30 and TRBJ2-7, with D possibly being TRBD1 (6 bases). Germline V gene sequence: CDR1 GTSNPN, CDR2 SVGIG (reference sequence). This CDR3 spans 21 amino acids. V was cut by 2 bases and J by 3 bases, with 35 bases left in between. Written as DNA, the CDR3 is TGTGCCTGGAGTCATATTCGGGATTCGTGGACAGTCTCGACGCATAACTACGAGCAGTACTTC. Translation: CAWSHIRDSWTVSTHNYEQYF.

This clone was seen only a few times. The V gene is TRBV5-6, the J gene TRBJ2-7; the D is unclear. The germline V gene encodes CDR1 SGHDT and CDR2 YYEEEE. The CDR3 totals 12 residues. V lost 4 bases and J 2 bases, leaving 7 bases between the germline ends. The CDR3, as DNA: TGTGCCAGCAGCGGCCCCACCTACGAGCAGTACTTC. Residues: CASSGPTYEQYF.

The gene calls are TRBV6-5 and TRBJ1-2; a weak D match, TRBD1 (5 bases). The CDR3 is made up of 13 amino acids. The germline V gene has CDR1 MNHEY and CDR2 SVGAGI. V gave up 10 bases and J gave up 3 bases, with 15 bases separating them. CDR3 loop: CAIGEQEDYGYTF. CDR3 DNA: TGTGCCATAGGGGAACAAGAGGACTATGGCTACACCTTC.

This sequence joins TRBV5-6 and TRBJ1-3, with D possibly being TRBD1 (5 bases). Germline-derived CDR1 and CDR2 are SGHDT and YYEEEE. The CDR3 runs 15 residues. V was clipped by 1 base and J by 6 bases, with 14 bases between them. The CDR3 DNA sequence: TGTGCCAGCAGCTTGTTTGAGACAGCCAAAAACACCATATATTTT. Its protein product is CASSLFETAKNTIYF.